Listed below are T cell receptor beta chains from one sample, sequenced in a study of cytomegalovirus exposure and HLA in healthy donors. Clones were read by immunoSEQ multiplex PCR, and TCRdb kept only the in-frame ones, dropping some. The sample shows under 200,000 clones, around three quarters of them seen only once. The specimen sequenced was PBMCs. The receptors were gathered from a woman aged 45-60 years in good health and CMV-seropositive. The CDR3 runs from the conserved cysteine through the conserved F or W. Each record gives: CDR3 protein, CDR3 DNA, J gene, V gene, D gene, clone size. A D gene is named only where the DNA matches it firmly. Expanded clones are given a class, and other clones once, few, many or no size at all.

CASSTPGQGAARETQYF TGTGCCAGCAGCACTCCGGGACAGGGGGCCGCAAGGGAGACCCAGTACTTC TRBJ2-5 TRBV7-8 TRBD1 -
CASSASGSYSGEQYF TGTGCCAGCAGCGCTTCCGGGTCTTACTCTGGAGAGCAGTACTTC TRBJ2-7 TRBV9 - -
CASSPSLENTGELFF TGTGCCAGCAGCCCCTCCCTAGAGAACACCGGGGAGCTGTTTTTT TRBJ2-2 TRBV6-4 - -
CSVTVAGNQPQHF TGCAGCGTGACAGTGGCTGGCAATCAGCCCCAGCATTTT TRBJ1-5 TRBV29-1 - -
CASSLGGVARSAFF TGTGCCAGCAGCTTAGGAGGAGTGGCGCGGTCCGCTTTCTTT TRBJ1-1 TRBV13 - -
CASTIFPGVQHF TGTGCCAGCACAATTTTCCCGGGGGTCCAGCATTTT TRBJ1-5 TRBV2 - -
CASSFRGGSGNTIYF TGTGCCAGCAGTTTCCGCGGGGGCTCTGGAAACACCATATATTTT TRBJ1-3 TRBV27 - -
CASSYSTGGYTF TGTGCCAGCAGTTACTCGACGGGTGGCTACACCTTC TRBJ1-2 TRBV6-5 - -
CASTGGGTGGYEQYF TGTGCCAGCACGGGGGGAGGGACAGGAGGATACGAGCAGTACTTC TRBJ2-7 TRBV28 - -
CASARGGVSNEQFF TGTGCCAGTGCCCGGGGGGGCGTATCGAATGAGCAGTTCTTC TRBJ2-1 TRBV7-2 TRBD2 -
CASSPNQGANTGELFF TGTGCCAGCAGCCCAAATCAGGGGGCGAACACCGGGGAGCTGTTTTTT TRBJ2-2 TRBV7-6 TRBD1 -
CASSFHRVLDEKLFF TGTGCCAGCAGCTTCCACAGGGTACTGGATGAAAAACTGTTTTTT TRBJ1-4 TRBV7-4 - -
CSYSQGLNTEAFF TGTTCCTACTCCCAGGGACTTAACACTGAAGCTTTCTTT TRBJ1-1 TRBV7-9 - -
CASSRRGSSYNSLLHF TGTGCCAGCAGCCGTCGGGGGAGCTCCTATAATTCACTCCTCCACTTT TRBJ1-6 TRBV11-1 - -
CASSEIGLAGVGETQYF TGCGCCAGCAGTGAGATAGGACTAGCGGGAGTAGGCGAGACCCAGTACTTC TRBJ2-5 TRBV10-2 TRBD2 few
CASSLFRGNTGELFF TGTGCCAGCAGCTTATTCCGGGGGAACACCGGGGAGCTGTTTTTT TRBJ2-2 TRBV7-9 - -
CASSLNRGPSSGELFF TGTGCCAGCAGCTTAAACAGGGGACCCTCATCCGGGGAGCTGTTTTTT TRBJ2-2 TRBV7-2 TRBD1 -
CASSPPSSEKLFF TGTGCCAGCTCACCACCATCCAGTGAAAAACTGTTTTTT TRBJ1-4 TRBV18 - -
CASSVGDRANEQFF TGTGCCAGCAGCGTTGGGGACAGGGCTAATGAGCAGTTCTTC TRBJ2-1 TRBV9 TRBD1 -
CASSRDRGNIQYF TGTGCCAGCAGCCGAGACAGGGGAAACATTCAGTACTTC TRBJ2-4 TRBV14 TRBD1 -
CASSFAGGFDEQFF TGTGCCAGCAGTTTCGCCGGGGGATTCGATGAGCAGTTCTTC TRBJ2-1 TRBV6-6 - once
CASSLIMDRGKNIQYF TGTGCCAGCAGCTTGATTATGGACAGGGGCAAAAACATTCAGTACTTC TRBJ2-4 TRBV5-6 TRBD1 -
CASSFDQGLYGYTF TGCGCCAGCAGCTTTGATCAGGGGCTCTATGGCTACACCTTC TRBJ1-2 TRBV5-1 - few
CASSLISGTEYEQYF TGTGCCAGCAGCTTAATTTCTGGGACAGAGTACGAGCAGTACTTC TRBJ2-7 TRBV7-2 TRBD1 -
CALGAAVYNEQFF TGTGCCCTCGGAGCAGCCGTCTACAATGAGCAGTTCTTC TRBJ2-1 TRBV28 - -
CASNKQGYSPLHF TGTGCCAGTAATAAGCAGGGCTATTCACCCCTCCACTTT TRBJ1-6 TRBV19 - -
CASSLPSGGFTDTQYF TGCGCCAGCAGCTTGCCTAGCGGGGGCTTCACAGATACGCAGTATTTT TRBJ2-3 TRBV5-1 TRBD2 -
CASSPGTGGFYEQYF TGCGCCAGCAGCCCGGGGACAGGGGGCTTCTACGAGCAGTACTTC TRBJ2-7 TRBV5-1 TRBD1 -
CASSSIGLAGEQYF TGTGCCAGCAGCTCAATAGGACTAGCGGGGGAGCAGTACTTC TRBJ2-7 TRBV7-6 TRBD2 -
CASSLRDRRLVGYTF TGTGCCAGCAGCCTGAGAGACAGACGCCTTGTTGGCTACACCTTC TRBJ1-2 TRBV28 - -
CASSVQTYEQYF TGTGCCAGCAGCGTACAGACCTACGAGCAGTACTTC TRBJ2-7 TRBV7-2 - -
CASRIGSEAFF TGTGCCAGCAGAATTGGTAGTGAAGCTTTCTTT TRBJ1-1 TRBV2 - -
CSAGQGNTIYF TGCAGCGCGGGACAGGGAAACACCATATATTTT TRBJ1-3 TRBV29-1 TRBD1 -
CASSEAFGIYNEQFF TGTGCCAGCAGTGAAGCTTTCGGGATCTACAATGAGCAGTTCTTC TRBJ2-1 TRBV2 - few
CASSDGLAGVREQYF TGTGCCAGCAGCGACGGACTAGCGGGAGTAAGAGAGCAGTACTTC TRBJ2-7 TRBV7-2 TRBD2 few